The rows below give T cell receptor beta chains drawn from one sample of a study of blood T cell repertoires in COVID-19. The repertoire was sequenced with immunoSEQ multiplex PCR; TCRdb's copy has only in-frame clones and lacks some. This sample has 130,000 or so clones; roughly 84% occur once, and the top ten carry more than 1.2%. The source material was peripheral blood. The receptors were gathered from a man between 60 and 75 years old with acute or convalescent COVID-19. Each CDR3 is given with its conserved first and last residue. Fields, in order: J gene, clone size, D gene, V gene, CDR3 protein, CDR3 DNA. A D gene is named only where the DNA matches it firmly. Rows give clone size only sometimes, using once, few, many, or a class for an expanded clone.

j_gene: TRBJ1-1
abundance: NA
d_gene: TRBD1
v_gene: TRBV6-5
CDR3aa: CASRLDRAGTEAFF
CDR3nt: TGTGCCAGCAGACTAGACAGGGCGGGAACTGAAGCTTTCTTT

j_gene: TRBJ2-3
abundance: NA
d_gene: NA
v_gene: TRBV5-1
CDR3aa: CASSWDNTDTQYF
CDR3nt: TGCGCCAGCAGTTGGGACAACACAGATACGCAGTATTTT

j_gene: TRBJ2-7
abundance: NA
d_gene: TRBD1
v_gene: TRBV11-3
CDR3aa: CASSRTGTGYEQYF
CDR3nt: TGTGCCAGCAGCCGGACGGGGACAGGGTACGAGCAGTACTTC

j_gene: TRBJ2-5
abundance: NA
d_gene: NA
v_gene: TRBV9
CDR3aa: CASSVGTEETQYF
CDR3nt: TGTGCCAGCAGCGTAGGGACAGAGGAGACCCAGTACTTC

j_gene: TRBJ2-5
abundance: NA
d_gene: NA
v_gene: TRBV7-9
CDR3aa: CASSPRDSQETQYF
CDR3nt: TGTGCCAGCAGTCCGCGGGATTCTCAAGAGACCCAGTACTTC

j_gene: TRBJ2-7
abundance: once
d_gene: TRBD2
v_gene: TRBV7-8
CDR3aa: CASSSLAGSSYEQYF
CDR3nt: TGTGCCAGCAGCTCTCTAGCGGGTAGCTCCTACGAGCAGTACTTC

j_gene: TRBJ1-1
abundance: NA
d_gene: NA
v_gene: TRBV5-1
CDR3aa: CASSLASGATEAFF
CDR3nt: TGCGCCAGCAGCTTGGCCTCTGGGGCCACTGAAGCTTTCTTT

j_gene: TRBJ1-4
abundance: NA
d_gene: NA
v_gene: TRBV6-5
CDR3aa: CASSPVSRDEKLFF
CDR3nt: TGTGCCAGCAGCCCCGTATCCCGGGATGAAAAACTGTTTTTT

j_gene: TRBJ2-5
abundance: NA
d_gene: TRBD1
v_gene: TRBV6-5
CDR3aa: CASRIQGARETQYF
CDR3nt: TGTGCCAGCAGAATACAGGGGGCGCGGGAGACCCAGTACTTC

j_gene: TRBJ1-1
abundance: few
d_gene: NA
v_gene: TRBV24-1
CDR3aa: CATSGTPPGNTEAFF
CDR3nt: TGTGCCACCAGTGGGACACCTCCAGGGAACACTGAAGCTTTCTTT

j_gene: TRBJ2-7
abundance: NA
d_gene: TRBD2
v_gene: TRBV7-3
CDR3aa: CASSRTAGGSLSYEQYF
CDR3nt: TGTGCCAGCAGCCGCACGGCGGGGGGCTCCCTCTCCTACGAGCAGTACTTC

j_gene: TRBJ2-5
abundance: NA
d_gene: TRBD2
v_gene: TRBV6-5
CDR3aa: CASSLGLAGEETQYF
CDR3nt: TGTGCCAGCAGCCTTGGACTAGCGGGGGAAGAGACCCAGTACTTC

j_gene: TRBJ2-7
abundance: NA
d_gene: NA
v_gene: TRBV18
CDR3aa: CASSPSLTSDRGQYF
CDR3nt: TGTGCCAGCTCTCCCTCACTTACTAGCGACAGGGGGCAGTACTTC

j_gene: TRBJ2-1
abundance: NA
d_gene: TRBD2
v_gene: TRBV6-6
CDR3aa: CASSYMAGGPEQFF
CDR3nt: TGTGCCAGCAGTTACATGGCGGGGGGGCCTGAGCAGTTCTTC

j_gene: TRBJ1-6
abundance: NA
d_gene: NA
v_gene: TRBV20-1
CDR3aa: CSASSGVNSPLHF
CDR3nt: TGCAGTGCTAGTTCAGGGGTTAATTCACCCCTCCACTTT

j_gene: TRBJ1-6
abundance: once
d_gene: NA
v_gene: TRBV6-5
CDR3aa: CASSYSRHPLFSPLHF
CDR3nt: TGTGCCAGCAGTTACTCGAGACATCCGCTATTTTCACCCCTCCACTTT

j_gene: TRBJ1-2
abundance: NA
d_gene: NA
v_gene: TRBV5-4
CDR3aa: CASSPDIGVFGYTF
CDR3nt: TGTGCCAGCAGTCCCGATATAGGGGTTTTTGGCTACACCTTC

j_gene: TRBJ2-7
abundance: NA
d_gene: TRBD2
v_gene: TRBV4-2
CDR3aa: CASSQVLAGGSSYEQYF
CDR3nt: TGTGCCAGCAGCCAAGTATTGGCGGGAGGGAGCTCCTACGAGCAGTACTTC

j_gene: TRBJ2-7
abundance: NA
d_gene: TRBD1
v_gene: TRBV6-1
CDR3aa: CASSETRTGNKEDF
CDR3nt: TGTGCCAGCAGTGAAACCCGGACAGGGAATAAGGAGGACTTC

j_gene: TRBJ2-5
abundance: NA
d_gene: NA
v_gene: TRBV18
CDR3aa: CASSPSEETQYF
CDR3nt: TGTGCCAGCTCACCCTCCGAGGAGACCCAGTACTTC

j_gene: TRBJ2-3
abundance: NA
d_gene: TRBD2
v_gene: TRBV2
CDR3aa: CASSGTSGSRTDTQYF
CDR3nt: TGTGCCAGCAGTGGGACTAGCGGGAGTCGGACAGATACGCAGTATTTT

j_gene: TRBJ2-3
abundance: NA
d_gene: NA
v_gene: TRBV2
CDR3aa: CASTWDSQGDTQYF
CDR3nt: TGTGCCAGCACCTGGGACTCACAAGGGGATACGCAGTATTTT

j_gene: TRBJ2-3
abundance: NA
d_gene: TRBD2
v_gene: TRBV25-1
CDR3aa: CASSESVSGGGGDTQYF
CDR3nt: TGTGCCAGCAGTGAATCGGTTAGCGGGGGTGGTGGAGATACGCAGTATTTT

j_gene: TRBJ2-3
abundance: NA
d_gene: TRBD2
v_gene: TRBV5-1
CDR3aa: CASSSAGTSGGTQYF
CDR3nt: TGCGCCAGCAGCTCCGCCGGGACTAGCGGGGGTACGCAGTATTTT

j_gene: TRBJ1-3
abundance: NA
d_gene: NA
v_gene: TRBV5-4
CDR3aa: CASSLMGLSSGNTIYF
CDR3nt: TGTGCCAGCAGCTTGATGGGCCTCAGCTCTGGAAACACCATATATTTT

j_gene: TRBJ2-5
abundance: few
d_gene: NA
v_gene: TRBV11-2
CDR3aa: CASSLAFRETQYF
CDR3nt: TGTGCCAGCAGCTTAGCCTTCAGGGAGACCCAGTACTTC

j_gene: TRBJ1-5
abundance: NA
d_gene: TRBD1
v_gene: TRBV28
CDR3aa: CASRTGSYSNQPQHF
CDR3nt: TGTGCCAGCCGGACAGGGTCGTATAGCAATCAGCCCCAGCATTTT

j_gene: TRBJ1-1
abundance: NA
d_gene: NA
v_gene: TRBV9
CDR3aa: CASSPQRDTEAFF
CDR3nt: TGTGCCAGCAGCCCCCAGAGGGACACTGAAGCTTTCTTT

j_gene: TRBJ1-5
abundance: NA
d_gene: TRBD1
v_gene: TRBV24-1
CDR3aa: CATSDPGTGAAPGNQPQHF
CDR3nt: TGTGCCACCAGTGATCCCGGGACAGGGGCCGCTCCGGGCAATCAGCCCCAGCATTTT

j_gene: TRBJ2-7
abundance: NA
d_gene: TRBD2
v_gene: TRBV18
CDR3aa: CASSPRVGTSGGPGEQYF
CDR3nt: TGTGCCAGCTCACCGAGGGTTGGGACTAGCGGGGGGCCGGGCGAGCAGTACTTC

j_gene: TRBJ1-2
abundance: NA
d_gene: NA
v_gene: TRBV5-8
CDR3aa: CASSLGPVNYGYTF
CDR3nt: TGTGCCAGCAGCTTGGGGCCAGTTAACTATGGCTACACCTTC

j_gene: TRBJ2-7
abundance: NA
d_gene: TRBD1
v_gene: TRBV6-5
CDR3aa: CASTPGQGFYEQYF
CDR3nt: TGTGCCAGCACTCCGGGACAGGGGTTCTACGAGCAGTACTTC

j_gene: TRBJ2-6
abundance: NA
d_gene: NA
v_gene: TRBV3-1/TRBV3-2
CDR3aa: CASSQDWGAGANVLTF
CDR3nt: TGTGCCAGCAGCCAAGATTGGGGGGCTGGGGCCAACGTCCTGACTTTC

j_gene: TRBJ2-5
abundance: NA
d_gene: NA
v_gene: TRBV5-4
CDR3aa: CASSLPGGRGETQYF
CDR3nt: TGTGCCAGCAGCCTTCCCGGGGGAAGAGGAGAGACCCAGTACTTC

j_gene: TRBJ1-1
abundance: NA
d_gene: TRBD1
v_gene: TRBV3-1/TRBV3-2
CDR3aa: CASLPSDRGGEAFF
CDR3nt: TGTGCCAGCCTACCGTCGGACAGGGGCGGTGAAGCTTTCTTT

j_gene: TRBJ2-7
abundance: NA
d_gene: NA
v_gene: TRBV12-5
CDR3aa: CASGFGQGLTYEQYF
CDR3nt: TGTGCTAGTGGTTTTGGGCAGGGGCTGACCTACGAGCAGTACTTC

j_gene: TRBJ2-7
abundance: NA
d_gene: TRBD1
v_gene: TRBV6-2/TRBV6-3
CDR3aa: CASSYRQGDEQYF
CDR3nt: TGTGCCAGCAGTTATCGGCAGGGGGACGAGCAGTACTTC

j_gene: TRBJ2-4
abundance: few
d_gene: NA
v_gene: TRBV11-1
CDR3aa: CASSLGPRESNIQYF
CDR3nt: TGTGCCAGCAGCTTAGGGCCCCGGGAGTCAAACATTCAGTACTTC

j_gene: TRBJ1-6
abundance: NA
d_gene: NA
v_gene: TRBV25-1
CDR3aa: CASSGSSYNSPLHF
CDR3nt: TGTGCCAGCAGTGGCAGCTCCTATAATTCACCCCTCCACTTT

j_gene: TRBJ1-2
abundance: NA
d_gene: NA
v_gene: TRBV4-1
CDR3aa: CASSQDFGRAYTF
CDR3nt: TGCGCCAGCAGCCAAGATTTCGGCAGGGCCTACACCTTC

j_gene: TRBJ1-1
abundance: NA
d_gene: TRBD1
v_gene: TRBV11-3
CDR3aa: CASSPRQGMSTEAFF
CDR3nt: TGTGCCAGCAGCCCCCGACAGGGGATGAGCACTGAAGCTTTCTTT

j_gene: TRBJ2-5
abundance: once
d_gene: NA
v_gene: TRBV10-2
CDR3aa: CASTLQGLGETQYF
CDR3nt: TGCGCCAGCACCCTACAGGGCCTGGGAGAGACCCAGTACTTC

j_gene: TRBJ2-2
abundance: NA
d_gene: NA
v_gene: TRBV18
CDR3aa: CASSEAHTGELFF
CDR3nt: TGTGCCAGCTCGGAGGCACACACCGGGGAGCTGTTTTTT

j_gene: TRBJ1-6
abundance: NA
d_gene: NA
v_gene: TRBV12-3/TRBV12-4
CDR3aa: CATRDLGNSPLHF
CDR3nt: TGTGCCACCAGGGACTTAGGGAATTCACCCCTCCACTTT

j_gene: TRBJ2-5
abundance: once
d_gene: NA
v_gene: TRBV10-3
CDR3aa: CAISESPFGGGLQETQYF
CDR3nt: TGTGCCATCAGTGAGTCTCCTTTCGGGGGAGGCCTACAAGAGACCCAGTACTTC